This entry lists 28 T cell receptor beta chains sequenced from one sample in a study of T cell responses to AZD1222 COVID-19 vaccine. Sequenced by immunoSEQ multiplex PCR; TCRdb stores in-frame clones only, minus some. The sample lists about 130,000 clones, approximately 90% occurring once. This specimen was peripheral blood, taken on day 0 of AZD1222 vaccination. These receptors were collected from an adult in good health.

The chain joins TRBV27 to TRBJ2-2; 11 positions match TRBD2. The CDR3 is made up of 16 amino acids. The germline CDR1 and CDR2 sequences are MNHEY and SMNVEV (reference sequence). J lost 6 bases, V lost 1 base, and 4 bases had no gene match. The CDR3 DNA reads TGTGCCAGCAGTTTATTCGGTAGCGGGGGGGCCGGGGAGCTGTTTTTT. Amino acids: CASSLFGSGGAGELFF.

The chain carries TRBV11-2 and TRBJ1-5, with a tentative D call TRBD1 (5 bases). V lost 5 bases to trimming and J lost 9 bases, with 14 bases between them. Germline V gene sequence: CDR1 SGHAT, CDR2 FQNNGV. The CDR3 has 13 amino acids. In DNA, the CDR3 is TGTGCCAGCAGCAAGACCCGGGGGGGGCCCCAGCATTTT. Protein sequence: CASSKTRGGPQHF. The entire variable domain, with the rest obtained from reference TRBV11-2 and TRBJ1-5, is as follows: EAGVAQSPRYKIIEKRQSVAFWCNPISGHATLYWYQQILGQGPKLLIQFQNNGVVDDSQLPKDRFSAERLKGVDSTLKIQPAKLEDSAVYLCASSKTRGGPQHFGDGTRLSIL.

Written as DNA, the CDR3 is TGTGCCACCAGCAGAGTTGGTCCGGGGGAGCAGTACTTC. As protein: CATSRVGPGEQYF. The gene calls are TRBV15 and TRBJ2-7; weak D call: TRBD2 (5 bases). The CDR3 runs to 13 residues. V was cut by 1 base and J by 7 bases, with 11 bases left in between. Germline values: CDR1 LNHNV, CDR2 YYDKDF (reference sequence).

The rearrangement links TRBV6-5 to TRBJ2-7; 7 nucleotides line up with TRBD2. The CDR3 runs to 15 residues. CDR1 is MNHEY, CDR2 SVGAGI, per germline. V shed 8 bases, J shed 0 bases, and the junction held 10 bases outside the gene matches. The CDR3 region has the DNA TGTGCCAGCGGGGGAGGGGTAACAGCCTCCTACGAGCAGTACTTC. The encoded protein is CASGGGVTASYEQYF.

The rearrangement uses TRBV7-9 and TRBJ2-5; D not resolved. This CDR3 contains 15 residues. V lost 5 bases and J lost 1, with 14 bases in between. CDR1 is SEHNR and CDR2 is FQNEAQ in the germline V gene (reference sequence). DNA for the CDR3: TGTGCCAGCAGCGAACGATGGACCACCCAAGAGACCCAGTACTTC. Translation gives CASSERWTTQETQYF.

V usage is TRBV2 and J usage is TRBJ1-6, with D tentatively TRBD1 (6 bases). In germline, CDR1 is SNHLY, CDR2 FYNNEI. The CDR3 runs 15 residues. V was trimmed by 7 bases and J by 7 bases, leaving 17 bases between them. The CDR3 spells CASNPSGEGNSPLHF. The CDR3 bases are TGTGCCAGCAATCCCTCAGGGGAGGGGAATTCACCCCTCCACTTT.

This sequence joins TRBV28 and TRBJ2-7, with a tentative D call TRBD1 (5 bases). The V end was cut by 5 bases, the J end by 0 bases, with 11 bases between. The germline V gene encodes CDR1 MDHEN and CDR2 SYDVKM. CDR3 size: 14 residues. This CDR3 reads CASSRQKSSYEQYF. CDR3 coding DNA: TGTGCCAGCAGTCGACAGAAGAGCTCCTACGAGCAGTACTTC.

In nucleotides, the CDR3 is TGTGCCAGCAGCTACACATGGGAGGGATCAGATACGCAGTATTTT. Its translation: CASSYTWEGSDTQYF. V is TRBV6-5 and J is TRBJ2-3, with 7 nucleotides matching TRBD2. CDR3 size: 15 residues. With 6 bases clipped from V and 4 bases from J, the junction kept 10 bases outside the gene matches. Germline values: CDR1 MNHEY, CDR2 SVGAGI.

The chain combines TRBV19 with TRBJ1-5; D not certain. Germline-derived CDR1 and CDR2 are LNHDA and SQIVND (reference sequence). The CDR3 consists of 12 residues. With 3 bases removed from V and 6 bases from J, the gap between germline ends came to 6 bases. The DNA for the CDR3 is TGTGCCAGTAGTATTCTCTTTCAGCCCCAGCATTTT. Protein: CASSILFQPQHF.

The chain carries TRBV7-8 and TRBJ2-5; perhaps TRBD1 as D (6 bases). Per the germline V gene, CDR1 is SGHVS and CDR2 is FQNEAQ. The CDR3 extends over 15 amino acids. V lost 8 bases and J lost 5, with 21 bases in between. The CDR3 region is CASFSWDTDIETQYF. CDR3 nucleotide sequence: TGTGCCAGCTTCTCTTGGGACACGGATATCGAGACCCAGTACTTC. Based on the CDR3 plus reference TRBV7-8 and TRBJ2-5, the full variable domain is GAGVSQSPRYKVAKRGQDVALRCDPISGHVSLFWYQQALGQGPEFLTYFQNEAQLDKSGLPSDRFFAERPEGSVSTLKIQRTQQEDSAVYLCASFSWDTDIETQYFGPGTRLLVL.

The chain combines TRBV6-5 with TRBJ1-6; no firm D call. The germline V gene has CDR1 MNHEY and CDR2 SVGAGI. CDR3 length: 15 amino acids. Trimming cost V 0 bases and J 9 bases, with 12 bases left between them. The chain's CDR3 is CASSYSKTRGSPLHF. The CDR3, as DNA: TGTGCCAGCAGTTACTCGAAGACTCGGGGTTCACCCCTCCACTTT.

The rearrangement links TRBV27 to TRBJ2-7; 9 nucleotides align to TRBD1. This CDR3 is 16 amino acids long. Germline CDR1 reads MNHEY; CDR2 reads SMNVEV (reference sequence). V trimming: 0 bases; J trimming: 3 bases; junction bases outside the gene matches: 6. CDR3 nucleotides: TGTGCCAGCAGTTTATCAGAGGGACAGGGTGGCTACGAGCAGTACTTC. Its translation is CASSLSEGQGGYEQYF.

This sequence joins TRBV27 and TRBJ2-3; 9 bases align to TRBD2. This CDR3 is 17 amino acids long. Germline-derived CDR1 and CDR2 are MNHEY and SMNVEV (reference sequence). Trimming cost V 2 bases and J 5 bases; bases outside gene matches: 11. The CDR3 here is CASSLQGSGGLKDTQYF. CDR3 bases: TGTGCCAGCAGTTTACAGGGGAGCGGGGGGCTAAAAGATACGCAGTATTTT.

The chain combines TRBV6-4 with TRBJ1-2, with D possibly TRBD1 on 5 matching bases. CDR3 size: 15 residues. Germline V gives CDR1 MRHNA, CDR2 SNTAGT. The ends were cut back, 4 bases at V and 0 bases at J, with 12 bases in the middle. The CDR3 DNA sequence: TGTGCCAGCAGTGCCCGCCAGGGAGCTAACTATGGCTACACCTTC. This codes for CASSARQGANYGYTF.

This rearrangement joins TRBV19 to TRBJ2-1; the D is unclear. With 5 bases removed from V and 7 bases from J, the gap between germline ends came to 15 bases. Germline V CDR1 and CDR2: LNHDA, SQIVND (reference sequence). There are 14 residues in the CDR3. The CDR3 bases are TGTGCCAGTAGTGGGTGGCACAGCTCTAATGAGCAGTTCTTC. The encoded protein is CASSGWHSSNEQFF.

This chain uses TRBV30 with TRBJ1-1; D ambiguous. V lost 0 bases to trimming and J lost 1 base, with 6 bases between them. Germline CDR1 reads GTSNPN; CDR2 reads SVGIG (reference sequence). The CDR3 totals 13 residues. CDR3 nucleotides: TGTGCCTGGAGTGTCTCCTGGAACACTGAAGCTTTCTTT. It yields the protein CAWSVSWNTEAFF. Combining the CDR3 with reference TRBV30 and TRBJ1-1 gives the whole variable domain SQTIHQWPATLVQPVGSPLSLECTVEGTSNPNLYWYRQAAGRGLQLLFYSVGIGQISSEVPQNLSASRPQDRQFILSSKKLLLSDSGFYLCAWSVSWNTEAFFGQGTRLTVV.

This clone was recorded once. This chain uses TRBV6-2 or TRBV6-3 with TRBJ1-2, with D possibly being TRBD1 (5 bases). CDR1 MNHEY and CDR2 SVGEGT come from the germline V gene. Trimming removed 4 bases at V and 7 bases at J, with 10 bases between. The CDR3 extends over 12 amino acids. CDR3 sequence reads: CASSLQGAGYTF. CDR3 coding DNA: TGTGCCAGCAGTTTACAAGGGGCTGGCTACACCTTC.

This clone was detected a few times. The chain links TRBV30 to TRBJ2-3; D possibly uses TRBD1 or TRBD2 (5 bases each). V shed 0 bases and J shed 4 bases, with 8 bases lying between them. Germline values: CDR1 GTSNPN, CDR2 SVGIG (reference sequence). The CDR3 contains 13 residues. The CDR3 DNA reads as TGTGCCTGGAGTGTCGGGGCCCCAGATACGCAGTATTTT. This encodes CAWSVGAPDTQYF.

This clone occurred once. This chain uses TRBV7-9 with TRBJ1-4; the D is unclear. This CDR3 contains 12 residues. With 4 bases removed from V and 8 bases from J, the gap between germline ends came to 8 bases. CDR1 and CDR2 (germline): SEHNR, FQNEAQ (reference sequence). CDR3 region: CASSYTKEKLFF. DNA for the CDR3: TGTGCCAGCAGCTACACAAAGGAAAAACTGTTTTTT.

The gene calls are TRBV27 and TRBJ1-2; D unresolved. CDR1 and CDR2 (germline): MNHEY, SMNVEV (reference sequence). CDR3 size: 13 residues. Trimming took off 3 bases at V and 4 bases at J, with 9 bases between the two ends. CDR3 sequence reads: CASSLKGAYGYTF. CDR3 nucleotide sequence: TGTGCCAGCAGTTTGAAGGGTGCCTATGGCTACACCTTC.

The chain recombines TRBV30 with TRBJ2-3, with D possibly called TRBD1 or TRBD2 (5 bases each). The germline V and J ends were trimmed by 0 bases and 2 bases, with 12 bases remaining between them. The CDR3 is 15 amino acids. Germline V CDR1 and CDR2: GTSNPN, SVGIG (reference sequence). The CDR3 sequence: CAWSVRGTATDTQYF. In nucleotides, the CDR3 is TGTGCCTGGAGTGTGAGGGGAACAGCCACAGATACGCAGTATTTT. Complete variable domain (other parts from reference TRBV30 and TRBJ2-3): SQTIHQWPATLVQPVGSPLSLECTVEGTSNPNLYWYRQAAGRGLQLLFYSVGIGQISSEVPQNLSASRPQDRQFILSSKKLLLSDSGFYLCAWSVRGTATDTQYFGPGTRLTVL.

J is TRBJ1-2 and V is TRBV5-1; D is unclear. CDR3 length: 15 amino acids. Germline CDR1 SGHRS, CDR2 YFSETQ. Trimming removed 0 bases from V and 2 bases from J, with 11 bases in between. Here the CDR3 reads CASSLGAERNYGYTF. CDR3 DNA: TGCGCCAGCAGCTTGGGGGCAGAGCGCAACTATGGCTACACCTTC.

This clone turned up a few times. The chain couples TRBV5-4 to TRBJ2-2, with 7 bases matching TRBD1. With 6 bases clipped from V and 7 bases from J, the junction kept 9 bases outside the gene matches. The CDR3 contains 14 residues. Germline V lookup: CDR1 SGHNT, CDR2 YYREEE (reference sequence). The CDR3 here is CASTTDRVYGELFF. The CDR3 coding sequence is TGTGCCAGCACCACCGACAGGGTGTACGGGGAGCTGTTTTTT.

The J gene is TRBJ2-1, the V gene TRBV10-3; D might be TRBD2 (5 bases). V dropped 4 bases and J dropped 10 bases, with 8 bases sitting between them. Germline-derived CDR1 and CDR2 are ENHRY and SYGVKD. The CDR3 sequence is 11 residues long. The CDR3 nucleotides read TGTGCCATCAGTGTCTCGGGGGAGCAGTTCTTC. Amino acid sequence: CAISVSGEQFF.

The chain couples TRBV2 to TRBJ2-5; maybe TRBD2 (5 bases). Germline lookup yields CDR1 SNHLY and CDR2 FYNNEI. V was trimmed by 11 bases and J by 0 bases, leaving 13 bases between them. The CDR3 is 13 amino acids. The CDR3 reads CASRSGNQETQYF. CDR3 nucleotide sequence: TGTGCCTCCAGGTCCGGGAACCAAGAGACCCAGTACTTC.

CDR3 nucleotides: TGTGCCAGCAGCAACCGACTAGGTTCCTACAATGAGCAGTTCTTC. Amino acid sequence: CASSNRLGSYNEQFF. The chain has TRBV6-2 or TRBV6-3 and TRBJ2-1; D perhaps matches TRBD2 (6 bases). The CDR3 contains 15 residues. Germline CDR1 and CDR2: MNHEY and SVGEGT. Trimming stripped 6 bases from V and 1 base from J, with 13 bases between.

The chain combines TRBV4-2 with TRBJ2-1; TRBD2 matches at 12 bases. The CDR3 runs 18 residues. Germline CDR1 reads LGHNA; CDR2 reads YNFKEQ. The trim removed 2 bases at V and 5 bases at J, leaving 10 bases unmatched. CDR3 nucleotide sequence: TGTGCCAGCAGCCAACCCCCGACTAGCGGGGGATCCAACAATGAGCAGTTCTTC. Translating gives CASSQPPTSGGSNNEQFF.

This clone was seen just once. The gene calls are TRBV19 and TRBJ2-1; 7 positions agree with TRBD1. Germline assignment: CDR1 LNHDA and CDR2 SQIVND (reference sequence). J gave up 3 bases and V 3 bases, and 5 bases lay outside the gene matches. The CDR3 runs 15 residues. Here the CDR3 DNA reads TGTGCCAGTAGTATGGGACAGTTAGACTACAATGAGCAGTTCTTC. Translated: CASSMGQLDYNEQFF.